This T cell receptor (beta chain) was identified in a study of identical twins. MiXCR, applied by TCRdb to the 5' RACE reads, yields one record per CDR3 protein. The sample carries about 890,000 distinct CDR3 sequences, around an eighth recorded once. This CDR3 spans 16 amino acids. Per the germline V gene, CDR1 is MDHEN and CDR2 is SYDVKM. The V segment lost 6 bases and the J segment 4 bases; nucleotides outside the gene matches: 14. This sample was shared with a second study, whose subject was yellow fever vaccine responses in identical twins.

This TCR was recovered from a woman aged 18-30 years in good health. Sequenced material: PBMCs. The chain combines TRBV28 with TRBJ2-5; TRBD2 aligns across 7 bases. The DNA of the CDR3 is TGTGCCAGCAGCTCCCGGGGGAGGGTAGGAGTAGAGACCCAGTACTTC. This gives the protein CASSSRGRVGVETQYF.